The 32 T cell receptor beta chains below were found in one sample sequenced in a study of regulatory T cells in long-lasting Graves disease. As for time point: newly diagnosed GD, antithyroid drugs for less than 3 months. Preparation of the TCR library used RNA extracted from PBMCs. Building of the TCR beta libraries involved iRepertoire HTBI primers and Arm-PCR of CDR3 regions. MiXCR, run by TCRdb on the multiplex PCR reads, gives a single entry per CDR3 protein. Of about 210,000 distinct CDR3 sequences listed, about 19% were seen once; the top ten hold 12%. The same sample was also studied in work on T cells in Graves' hyperthyroidism and ophthalmopathy.

The sequencing here drew on peripheral blood mononuclear cells (PBMCs), taken at new diagnosis, from a patient treated with antithyroid drugs. These TCRs come from a woman aged 30 to 39 with Graves disease.

This clonotype was seen repeatedly, ten times or more. The rearrangement joins TRBV2 to TRBJ2-7; D perhaps matches TRBD2 (5 bases). The length of the CDR3 is 14 residues. The germline V and J ends were trimmed by 4 bases and 1 base, with 11 bases remaining between them. Germline-derived CDR1 and CDR2 are SNHLY and FYNNEI. For the CDR3, the DNA is TGTGCCAGCAGTGCGGAACTAGTGTCCTACGAGCAGTACTTC. It yields the protein CASSAELVSYEQYF.

This clonotype was seen ten or more times. The rearrangement links TRBV30 to TRBJ1-1, with 8 bases lining up with TRBD1. The CDR3 sequence is 15 residues long. Germline lookup yields CDR1 GTSNPN and CDR2 SVGIG (reference sequence). J was trimmed by 0 bases and V by 3 bases; bases with no gene match: 6. CDR3 in DNA: TGTGCCTGGAGGGCCGGGACAGGCCTGAACACTGAAGCTTTCTTT. Translating gives CAWRAGTGLNTEAFF.

The chain carries TRBV12-3 or TRBV12-4 and TRBJ2-7; no clear D. Trimming stripped 3 bases from V and 4 bases from J, with 10 bases between. This CDR3 has 13 amino acids. The CDR3 loop reads CASSFGLLYEQYF. In DNA form, the CDR3 reads TGTGCCAGCAGTTTTGGTCTTCTTTACGAGCAGTACTTC.

This clonotype was seen many times. J is TRBJ2-1 and V is TRBV6-2 or TRBV6-3, with 14 bases fitting TRBD2. CDR1 and CDR2 (germline): MNHEY, SVGEGT. CDR3 length: 20 residues. V gave up 5 bases and J gave up 1 base; unmatched junction bases: 13. CDR3: CASSVRLAGGLSASYNEQFF. The CDR3 bases are TGTGCCAGCAGTGTCAGACTAGCGGGGGGGCTTTCTGCGTCCTACAATGAGCAGTTCTTC.

This clonotype was found many times. V usage is TRBV5-1 and J usage is TRBJ1-6; TRBD1 is a possible D gene (6 bases). The CDR3 extends over 14 amino acids. V lost 4 bases and J 8 bases, leaving 13 bases between the germline ends. Germline CDR1 SGHRS, CDR2 YFSETQ. The CDR3 sequence: CASSQDREDSPLHF. The CDR3 coding sequence is TGCGCCAGCAGCCAGGACAGAGAGGATTCACCCCTCCACTTT.

This clonotype occurred many times. V is TRBV28 and J is TRBJ2-7; D is undetermined. Trimming stripped 5 bases from V and 3 bases from J, with 11 bases between. The CDR3 has 13 amino acids. Per the germline V gene, CDR1 is MDHEN and CDR2 is SYDVKM. CDR3 loop: CASSVDRFYEQYF. Here the CDR3 DNA reads TGTGCCAGCAGTGTAGACCGGTTCTACGAGCAGTACTTC.

This sequence joins TRBV16 and TRBJ1-1; D unresolved. Trimming removed 4 bases from V and 8 bases from J, with 14 bases in between. This CDR3 has 13 residues. Germline V gene lookup returns CDR1 KGHSY and CDR2 FQNENV. The CDR3, as DNA: TGTGCCAGCAGCCTCAACCTCCGCGCCGAAGCTTTCTTT. It translates to CASSLNLRAEAFF.

Ten or more counts support this clonotype. The V and J genes are TRBV11-2 and TRBJ2-7, with TRBD1 matching 10 bases. Germline lookup yields CDR1 SGHAT and CDR2 FQNNGV. This CDR3 spans 15 amino acids. The junction had 10 bases not matched to a gene; V was cut back by 5 bases and J by 6 bases. CDR3 coding DNA: TGTGCCAGCAGCGCGCGGGGACAGGGGCTGGTCGAGCAGTACTTC. Protein: CASSARGQGLVEQYF. The variable domain in full, with the rest retrieved from reference TRBV11-2 and TRBJ2-7, is EAGVAQSPRYKIIEKRQSVAFWCNPISGHATLYWYQQILGQGPKLLIQFQNNGVVDDSQLPKDRFSAERLKGVDSTLKIQPAKLEDSAVYLCASSARGQGLVEQYFGPGTRLTVT.

This clonotype appeared many times. The genes are TRBV19 and TRBJ1-1, with 9 bases matching TRBD1. Trimming at V came to 1 base and at J to 4 bases, leaving 10 bases not matched to a gene. Germline V CDR1 and CDR2: LNHDA, SQIVND (reference sequence). This CDR3 is 17 amino acids long. CDR3 loop: CASSIAPPDRGVTEAFF. In nucleotides, the CDR3 is TGTGCCAGTAGTATAGCCCCTCCAGACAGGGGGGTCACTGAAGCTTTCTTT.

The rearrangement links TRBV12-3 or TRBV12-4 to TRBJ1-2, with 11 bases aligning to TRBD1. The CDR3 length is 15 residues. The V and J ends lost 6 bases and 7 bases, in that order; junction bases with no gene match: 10. CDR3 nucleotide sequence: TGTGCCAGCAGCCTCTTCTCCGGGACAGGGGGTGGCTACACCTTC. Translation gives CASSLFSGTGGGYTF.

This clonotype was recorded at least ten times. The V gene is TRBV11-2, the J gene TRBJ1-2; D is perhaps TRBD1 (5 bases). Germline V CDR1 and CDR2: SGHAT, FQNNGV. V lost 1 base and J lost 9, with 12 bases in between. This CDR3 is 13 amino acids long. The CDR3 is CASSLVQGSSYTF. CDR3 DNA: TGTGCCAGCAGCTTAGTGCAGGGCTCTAGCTACACCTTC.

The sample holds many counts of this clonotype. The J gene is TRBJ2-3, the V gene TRBV11-2; a weak D match, TRBD2 (5 bases). Germline-derived CDR1 and CDR2 are SGHAT and FQNNGV. The CDR3 runs to 11 residues. V was trimmed by 6 bases and J by 6 bases, leaving 7 bases between them. CDR3 residues: CASSPGDTQYF. CDR3 DNA: TGTGCCAGCAGTCCGGGGGATACGCAGTATTTT.

Many counts were recorded for this clonotype. The chain links TRBV30 to TRBJ1-2, with 9 bases fitting TRBD1. Trimming cost V 4 bases and J 8 bases; bases outside gene matches: 14. CDR3 length: 15 amino acids. The germline V gene has CDR1 GTSNPN and CDR2 SVGIG (reference sequence). The CDR3: CAWKARDRDFSGYTF. The CDR3 region has the DNA TGTGCCTGGAAGGCCCGGGACAGGGACTTCTCAGGCTACACCTTC.

The chain combines TRBV5-6 with TRBJ1-6, with 7 bases matching TRBD1. The germline gives CDR1 SGHDT, CDR2 YYEEEE. V gave up 0 bases and J gave up 3 bases; unmatched junction bases: 6. This CDR3 is 17 amino acids long. The chain's CDR3 is CASSLGRQGLYNSPLHF. The CDR3 DNA sequence: TGTGCCAGCAGCTTGGGGCGACAGGGCCTCTATAATTCACCCCTCCACTTT.

In its sample, this clonotype was seen many times. The chain combines TRBV11-3 with TRBJ2-3, with 7 nucleotides matching TRBD2. The CDR3 spans 16 residues. V lost 1 base and J lost 5; bases outside the gene matches: 9. From germline, CDR1 is SGHNT and CDR2 YENEEA. CDR3 bases: TGTGCCAGCAGCTTAGTGACTATAGGGGAGGGAGATACGCAGTATTTT. This sequence encodes CASSLVTIGEGDTQYF. Based on the CDR3 plus reference TRBV11-3 and TRBJ2-3, the full variable domain is EAGVVQSPRYKIIEKKQPVAFWCNPISGHNTLYWYLQNLGQGPELLIRYENEEAVDDSQLPKDRFSAERLKGVDSTLKIQPAELGDSAVYLCASSLVTIGEGDTQYFGPGTRLTVL.

This clonotype was counted at least ten times. This chain joins TRBV12-3 or TRBV12-4 and TRBJ1-5; D possibly corresponds to TRBD1 (6 bases). CDR3 size: 14 residues. The V end was cut by 7 bases, the J end by 8 bases, with 18 bases between. CDR3 DNA: TGTGCCAGCAACCTAAGGGGGGGGCAGGAGCCCCAGCATTTT. Amino acid sequence: CASNLRGGQEPQHF.

At least ten counts were recorded for this clonotype. The rearrangement links TRBV12-5 to TRBJ1-5, with 8 nucleotides matching TRBD1. The V gene's germline CDR1 is LGHNT and CDR2 FRNRAP. CDR3 size: 19 residues. V was pared by 4 bases and J by 7 bases, with 21 bases of the junction left unmatched. The chain's CDR3 is CASGSKSSGTGPLWQPQHF. The CDR3 nucleotides read TGTGCTAGTGGTTCAAAATCCTCCGGGACAGGACCCTTGTGGCAGCCCCAGCATTTT.

This clonotype was picked up many times. The chain recombines TRBV28 with TRBJ1-1; 9 bases are shared with TRBD1. CDR1 is MDHEN, CDR2 SYDVKM, per germline. This CDR3 spans 14 amino acids. V was clipped by 7 bases and J by 0 bases; unmatched bases: 3. This chain's CDR3 is CASKTGGLNTEAFF. The CDR3 coding sequence is TGTGCCAGCAAGACAGGGGGATTGAACACTGAAGCTTTCTTT.

Many counts were recorded for this clonotype. This chain links TRBV28 with TRBJ1-1, with a possible D match to TRBD1 (6 bases). Germline CDR1 MDHEN, CDR2 SYDVKM. Trimming stripped 5 bases from V and 3 bases from J, with 13 bases between. The CDR3 covers 14 residues. CDR3 amino acids: CASSPWTDHTEAFF. Written as DNA, the CDR3 is TGTGCCAGCAGTCCTTGGACAGACCACACTGAAGCTTTCTTT.

The V gene is TRBV28, the J gene TRBJ2-5; D uncertain. Per germline, CDR1 MDHEN and CDR2 SYDVKM. Trimming left V 7 bases short and J 4 bases short, with 10 bases between. CDR3 length: 12 residues. The CDR3 DNA sequence: TGTGCCAGCACTTCGGTAGTAGAGACCCAGTACTTC. This codes for CASTSVVETQYF. Variable domain in full (rest from reference TRBV28 and TRBJ2-5): DVKVTQSSRYLVKRTGEKVFLECVQDMDHENMFWYRQDPGLGLRLIYFSYDVKMKEKGDIPEGYSVSREKKERFSLILESASTNQTSMYLCASTSVVETQYFGPGTRLLVL.

This clonotype appeared many times. J is TRBJ2-1 and V is TRBV28; 10 bases line up with TRBD1. Germline CDR1 MDHEN, CDR2 SYDVKM. CDR3 length: 17 residues. Losses at the gene ends were 3 bases for V and 5 bases for J; bases not matched to a gene: 10. The CDR3 region has the DNA TGTGCCAGCAGTTTCTTTTACCGGGACAGGGGTGACAATGAGCAGTTCTTC. Its translation: CASSFFYRDRGDNEQFF.

This clonotype was observed at least ten times. The J gene is TRBJ1-6, the V gene TRBV2; 10 positions agree with TRBD1. Looked up from germline, CDR1 is SNHLY and CDR2 is FYNNEI. V shed 6 bases, J shed 7 bases, and the junction held 6 bases outside the gene matches. The CDR3 extends over 15 amino acids. The CDR3, as DNA: TGTGCCAGCAGACCCGGACAGGGGGGGAATTCACCCCTCCACTTT. Its protein product is CASRPGQGGNSPLHF.

This clonotype was recorded a few times. The rearrangement uses TRBV5-1 and TRBJ2-3; D perhaps matches TRBD2 (5 bases). This CDR3 contains 16 residues. Trimming took off 4 bases at V and 0 bases at J, with 15 bases between the two ends. Per the germline V gene, CDR1 is SGHRS and CDR2 is YFSETQ. CDR3 in DNA: TGCGCCAGCAGCCCAACTGCGGACTCTAGCACAGATACGCAGTATTTT. Amino acids: CASSPTADSSTDTQYF.

In this sample, this clonotype turned up many times. The chain carries TRBV7-8 and TRBJ2-2; a possible D gene is TRBD2 (5 bases). V was pared by 5 bases and J by 1 base, with 14 bases between. This CDR3 has 16 amino acids. Germline V gives CDR1 SGHVS, CDR2 FQNEAQ. This chain's CDR3 is CASSRQDGGNTGELFF. The CDR3 bases are TGTGCCAGCAGCCGCCAGGACGGAGGGAACACCGGGGAGCTGTTTTTT.

Points on this clonotype: A far larger clone lies a single base away; this is likely a read error. This chain's CDR3 is CASSAKGATGELFF. CDR3 nucleotide sequence: TGTGCCAGCAGTGCGAAGGGAGCCACCGGGGAGCTGTTTTTT. The chain is built from TRBV6-2 or TRBV6-3 and TRBJ2-2; perhaps TRBD2 as D (5 bases). Germline CDR1 is MNHEY and CDR2 is SVGEGT. CDR3 size: 14 residues. V was cut by 5 bases and J by 4 bases, with 11 bases left in between.

The chain joins TRBV20-1 to TRBJ2-5, with D hard to call. The length of the CDR3 is 10 residues. The V and J ends lost 2 bases and 5 bases respectively, with 3 bases between them. Germline assignment: CDR1 DFQATT and CDR2 SNEGSKA (reference sequence). CDR3 amino acids: CSARSETQYF. DNA for the CDR3: TGCAGTGCTAGAAGTGAGACCCAGTACTTC.

V gene TRBV10-1 combines with J gene TRBJ2-1; no clear D gene. Trimming removed 8 bases at V and 5 bases at J, with 16 bases between. The germline CDR1 and CDR2 sequences are WNHNN and SYGVQD (reference sequence). CDR3 length: 14 amino acids. The CDR3 sequence is CASPPAGVNNEQFF. CDR3 coding DNA: TGCGCCAGCCCCCCGGCAGGCGTTAACAATGAGCAGTTCTTC.

This clonotype was observed a few times. The chain has TRBV6-4 and TRBJ2-1; D might be TRBD2 (6 bases). Germline CDR1 reads MRHNA; CDR2 reads SNTAGT. CDR3 length: 13 amino acids. Trimming pared 0 bases from V and 10 bases from J, leaving 10 bases between. CDR3 DNA sequence: TGTGCCAGCAGTGACTCCGGGACTGAAGAGCAGTTCTTC. Its protein product is CASSDSGTEEQFF.

V gene TRBV2 combines with J gene TRBJ1-5, with D possibly matching TRBD1 (6 bases). V was shortened by 4 bases and J by 3 bases, with 10 bases between the two germline ends. Germline V CDR1 and CDR2: SNHLY, FYNNEI. The length of the CDR3 is 14 residues. The CDR3 nucleotides read TGTGCCAGCAGTGGACAGGCAAACAATCAGCCCCAGCATTTT. It specifies CASSGQANNQPQHF.

This clonotype was seen a few times. One end of the junction varies from germline; a read error may be responsible. The chain couples TRBV7-7 to TRBJ2-1; 8 bases fit TRBD1. The CDR3 has 14 amino acids. Germline CDR1 is SSHAT and CDR2 is FNYEAQ (reference sequence). The CDR3 here is CASSEIDRGYEQFF. The CDR3 nucleotides read TGTGCTAGCAGCGAGATCGACAGGGGCTATGAGCAGTTCTTC.

In this sample, this clonotype turned up a few times. The chain links TRBV30 to TRBJ2-7; 11 bases align to TRBD1. The V and J ends lost 3 bases and 5 bases, in that order; junction bases with no gene match: 6. The length of the CDR3 is 14 residues. Germline V lookup: CDR1 GTSNPN, CDR2 SVGIG (reference sequence). The CDR3 protein is CAWSGQGASHEQYF. CDR3 DNA sequence: TGTGCCTGGAGCGGACAGGGGGCGAGTCACGAGCAGTACTTC.

This clonotype was counted at least ten times. The CDR3 loop is CASSQDAPGALERKSPFMNTEAFF. In DNA form, the CDR3 reads TGTGCCAGCAGCCAAGATGCGCCAGGGGCCCTTGAACGCAAAAGTCCGTTTATGAACACTGAAGCTTTCTTT. This chain joins TRBV14 and TRBJ1-1; possible D gene TRBD1, 6 bases. There are 24 residues in the CDR3. Per the germline V gene, CDR1 is SGHDN and CDR2 is FVKESK. V gave up 0 bases and J gave up 0 bases, with 35 bases separating them.